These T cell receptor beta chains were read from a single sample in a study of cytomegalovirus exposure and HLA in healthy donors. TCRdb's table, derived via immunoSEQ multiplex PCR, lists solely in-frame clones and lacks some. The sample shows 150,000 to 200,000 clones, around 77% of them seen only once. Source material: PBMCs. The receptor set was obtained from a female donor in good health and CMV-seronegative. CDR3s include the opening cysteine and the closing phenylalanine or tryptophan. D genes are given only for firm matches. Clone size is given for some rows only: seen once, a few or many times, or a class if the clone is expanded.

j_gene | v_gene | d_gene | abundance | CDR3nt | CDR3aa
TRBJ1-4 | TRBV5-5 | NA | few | TGTGCCAGCAGCTTGGTGCAGGGATCTAATGAAAAACTGTTTTTT | CASSLVQGSNEKLFF
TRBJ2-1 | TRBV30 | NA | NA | TGTGCCTGGAGTCCCAGCTCCTACAATGAGCAGTTCTTC | CAWSPSSYNEQFF
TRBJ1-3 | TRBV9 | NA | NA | TGTGCCAGCAGCCCCCGTGACGGCGGGGCGGTTGGAAACACCATATATTTT | CASSPRDGGAVGNTIYF
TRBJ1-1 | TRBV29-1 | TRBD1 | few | TGCAGCGTGGTCACAGGGGAGAACACTGAAGCTTTCTTT | CSVVTGENTEAFF
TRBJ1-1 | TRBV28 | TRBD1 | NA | TGTGCCAGCAGATCACAGGGGGCGCCGGCTGAAGCTTTCTTT | CASRSQGAPAEAFF
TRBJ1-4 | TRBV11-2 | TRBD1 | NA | TGTGCCAGCAGCTTAACACAGGGGGCGGGTAATGAAAAACTGTTTTTT | CASSLTQGAGNEKLFF
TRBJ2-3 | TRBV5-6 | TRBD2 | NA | TGTGCCAGCAGCACGGGACTAGCGGAAAGCACAGATACGCAGTATTTT | CASSTGLAESTDTQYF
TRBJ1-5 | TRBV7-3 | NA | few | TGTGCCAGCAGCCCTCCGGGAGGGATCAATCAGCCCCAGCATTTT | CASSPPGGINQPQHF
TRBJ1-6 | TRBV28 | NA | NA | TGTGCCAGCAGTTCGAGGCTTTCACCCCTCCACTTT | CASSSRLSPLHF
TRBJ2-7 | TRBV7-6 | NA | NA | TGTGCCAGCAGCCCCCAGGATCGGACCTACGAGCAGTACTTC | CASSPQDRTYEQYF
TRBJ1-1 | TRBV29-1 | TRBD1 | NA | TGCAGCGTTGAGCGAGACAGGGCTACTGAAGCTTTCTTT | CSVERDRATEAFF
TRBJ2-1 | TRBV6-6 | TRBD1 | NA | TGTGCCAGCAGCCCCGACAGGGACTCCTACAATGAGCAGTTCTTC | CASSPDRDSYNEQFF
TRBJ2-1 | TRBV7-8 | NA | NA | TGTGCCAGCAGCTTAGAACAACAGGGAACCTACAATGAGCAGTTCTTC | CASSLEQQGTYNEQFF
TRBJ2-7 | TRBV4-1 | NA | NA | TGCGCCAGCAGCCAAGATGACGGGTCCTACGAGCAGTACTTC | CASSQDDGSYEQYF
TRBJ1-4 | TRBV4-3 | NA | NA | TGCGCCAGCAGCCAAGATCTAGGCGGCCGCGCAACTAATGAAAAACTGTTTTTT | CASSQDLGGRATNEKLFF
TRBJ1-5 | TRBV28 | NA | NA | TGTGCCAGCAGTGTGTCGGGCAGGGGAAGCCAGCCCCAGCATTTT | CASSVSGRGSQPQHF
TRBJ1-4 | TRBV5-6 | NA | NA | TGTGCCAGCAGCTTTTTTTTGGGGGCGGAGGCAACTAATGAAAAACTGTTTTTT | CASSFFLGAEATNEKLFF
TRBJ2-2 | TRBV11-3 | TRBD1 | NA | TGTGCCAGCAGACAGAGCGTGGACAGGGGTACCACCGGGGAGCTGTTTTTT | CASRQSVDRGTTGELFF
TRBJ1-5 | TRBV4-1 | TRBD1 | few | TGCGCCAGCAGCCGAGAAATCCCGGACAGGGGGAGCAATCAGCCCCAGCATTTT | CASSREIPDRGSNQPQHF
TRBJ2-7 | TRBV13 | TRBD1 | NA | TGTGCCAGCAGCCTCGCCCAGGACAGGGGAAACCTTTTCGAGCAGTACTTC | CASSLAQDRGNLFEQYF
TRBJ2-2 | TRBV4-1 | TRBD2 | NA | TGCGCCAGCAGCCAAGGGACTAGGAACACCGGGGAGCTGTTTTTT | CASSQGTRNTGELFF
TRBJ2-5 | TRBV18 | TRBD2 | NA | TGTGCCAGCTCACCAGTTGGGCTTAGACTAGCGGGAGCATTCTACCAAGAGACCCAGTACTTC | CASSPVGLRLAGAFYQETQYF
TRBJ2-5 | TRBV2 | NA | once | TGTGCCAGCAGTGGGACTGCTCAAGAGACCCAGTACTTC | CASSGTAQETQYF
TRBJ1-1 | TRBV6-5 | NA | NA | TGTGCCAGCAGTTACCGAGACGGGAGGAACACTGAAGCTTTCTTT | CASSYRDGRNTEAFF
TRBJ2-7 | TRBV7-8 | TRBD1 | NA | TGTGCCAGCAGCCCCGGGACAGCAGACTACGAGCAGTACTTC | CASSPGTADYEQYF
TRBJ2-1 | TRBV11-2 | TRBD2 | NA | TGTGCCAGCAGGGTAGCGGGATCTGAGCAGTTCTTC | CASRVAGSEQFF
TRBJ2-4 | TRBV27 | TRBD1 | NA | TGTGCCAGCAGTCCGGACAGGGTTAGACTAGCCAAAAACATTCAGTACTTC | CASSPDRVRLAKNIQYF
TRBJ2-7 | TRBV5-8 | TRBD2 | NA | TGTGCCAGCAGCCCGTCACTAGCGGGAGACTACGAGCAGTACTTC | CASSPSLAGDYEQYF
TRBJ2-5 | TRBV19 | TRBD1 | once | TGTGCCAGTAGTACCGAGGACAGGGGCTGGGGGACCCAGTACTTC | CASSTEDRGWGTQYF
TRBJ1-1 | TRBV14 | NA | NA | TGTGCCAGCAGCCAAGGTCGAGGTTTCATGAACACTGAAGCTTTCTTT | CASSQGRGFMNTEAFF
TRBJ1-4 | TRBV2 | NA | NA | TGTGCCAGCACCCCGAACGGACTACCGGGGGAAAAACTGTTTTTT | CASTPNGLPGEKLFF
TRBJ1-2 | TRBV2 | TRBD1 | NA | TGTGCCAGCAGTGGACAGGGGGCTGGTTATGGCTACACCTTC | CASSGQGAGYGYTF
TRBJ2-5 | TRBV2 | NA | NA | TGTGCCAGCAAACCAACTAGTGCTAAAGAGACCCAGTACTTC | CASKPTSAKETQYF
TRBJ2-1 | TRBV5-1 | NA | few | TGCGCCAGCAGCTTTCAATTGGGCGATGAGCAGTTCTTC | CASSFQLGDEQFF
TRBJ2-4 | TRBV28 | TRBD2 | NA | TGTGCCAGCAGTCGCCGGGGGGTCCTAGCCAAAAACATTCAGTACTTC | CASSRRGVLAKNIQYF
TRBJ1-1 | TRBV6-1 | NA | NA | TGTGCCAGCACAGACTACGGGCGGTACACTGAAGCTTTCTTT | CASTDYGRYTEAFF
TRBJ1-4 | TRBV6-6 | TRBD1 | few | TGTGCCAGCAACACACAGGGGCCGGCTAATGAAAAACTGTTTTTT | CASNTQGPANEKLFF
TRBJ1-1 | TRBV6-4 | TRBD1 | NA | TGTGCCAGCAGTGACCTGACAGGGCCAGCTTTCTTT | CASSDLTGPAFF
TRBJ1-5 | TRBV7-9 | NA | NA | TGTGCCAGCAGCTTAGACACGGGGTCCCTGGCTCAGCCCCAGCATTTT | CASSLDTGSLAQPQHF
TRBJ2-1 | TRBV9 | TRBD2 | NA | TGTGCCAGCAGCGTAGGCGTTAGCGGGAGCGTCTACAATGAGCAGTTCTTC | CASSVGVSGSVYNEQFF